This T cell receptor beta chain was identified in a study of blood T cell repertoires in COVID-19. For the study at large: Acute and convalescent COVID-19 samples came from the United States, Italy and Spain. Nucleic acid was either cDNA or gDNA, and it came from T cells, B-cell-depleted T cells, or PBMCs.

V gave up 2 bases and J gave up 2 bases; unmatched junction bases: 0. This CDR3 comprises 14 residues. Looked up from germline, CDR1 is KGHSH and CDR2 is LQKENI. How the authors handled the data: Nucleated cell counts were estimated from reference gene primer amplification. Profiled with immunoSEQ multiplex PCR; TCRdb holds only in-frame clones, not every one. The V and J calls and clone size are taken from that table; D and trimming were inferred from the DNA. The table records some 240,000 clones, about 79% of them present only once. Worth noting for this clone: The sample contains more than one DNA sequence encoding this CDR3.

The source material was peripheral blood. The receptor comes from a woman of 80 years or more with acute or convalescent COVID-19. This rearrangement joins TRBV18 to TRBJ1-5; 7 positions agree with TRBD1. The CDR3 reads CASSPGQGNQPQHF. The CDR3 nucleotides read TGTGCCAGCTCACCAGGACAGGGCAATCAGCCCCAGCATTTT.